This TCR beta chain came from a study of T cell repertoires in cytomegalovirus infection. Study as a whole: Alongside well-studied HLA-B-restricted CMV epitopes, recently identified HLA-C-restricted CMV epitopes were also used.

TCRdb used MiXCR to reprocess the reads, holding one entry per CDR3 protein. Seen here are roughly 200,000 distinct CDR3 sequences, 35% to 40% observed once, and the top ten hold roughly three fifths. The CDR3 is made up of 16 amino acids. Germline V gene lookup returns CDR1 SGHDN and CDR2 FVKESK. V shed 4 bases and J shed 2 bases, with 16 bases lying between them. Details on this clonotype: Its antigen is still unknown.

The source is a human donor in good health (CMV status not recorded). Some clones in this sample may be carry-over from other donors' samples. Here the sequenced sample was CD8+ T cells from cultured PBMCs, taken from culture after CMV antigen stimulation. This rearrangement joins TRBV14 to TRBJ2-3, with D tentatively TRBD2 (6 bases). This CDR3 is CASSLPGEGHTDTQYF. The DNA for the CDR3 is TGTGCCAGCAGCCTCCCGGGAGAGGGGCACACAGATACGCAGTATTTT.